This TCR beta chain was identified in a study of T-cell reconstitution after alpha-beta-depleted transplantation in children. This clonotype was picked up a small number of times. The trim removed 2 bases at V and 4 bases at J, leaving 6 bases unmatched. This CDR3 region has 15 residues. The germline V gene encodes CDR1 SGHTA and CDR2 FQGTGA. Unique molecular identifiers tagged the TCRbeta library. TCRdb fed the PCR reads into MiXCR, producing one record per CDR3 protein. Of 400,000 to 500,000 distinct CDR3 sequences in the sample, roughly 11% were seen once. Sequenced here: PBMCs from the stem cell graft donor, sampled from the stem cell graft. The clonotype originates from a human donor who donated a stem cell graft to a child with acute myeloid leukemia. The gene calls are TRBV7-3 and TRBJ2-5; TRBD1 agrees at 8 bases. The CDR3 is CASSLAGGAGETQYF. In DNA, the CDR3 is TGTGCCAGCAGCTTAGCAGGGGGCGCGGGAGAGACCCAGTACTTC.